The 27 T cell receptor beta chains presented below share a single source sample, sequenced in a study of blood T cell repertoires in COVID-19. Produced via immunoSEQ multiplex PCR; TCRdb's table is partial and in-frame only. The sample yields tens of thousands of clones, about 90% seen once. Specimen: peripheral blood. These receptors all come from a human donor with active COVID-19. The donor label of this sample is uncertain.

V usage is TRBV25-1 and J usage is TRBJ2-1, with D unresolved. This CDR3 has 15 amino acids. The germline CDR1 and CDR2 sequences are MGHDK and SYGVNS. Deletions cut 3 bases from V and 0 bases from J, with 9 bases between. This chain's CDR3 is CASSEAVSSYNEQFF. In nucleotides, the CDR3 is TGTGCCAGCAGTGAGGCAGTCAGCTCCTACAATGAGCAGTTCTTC.

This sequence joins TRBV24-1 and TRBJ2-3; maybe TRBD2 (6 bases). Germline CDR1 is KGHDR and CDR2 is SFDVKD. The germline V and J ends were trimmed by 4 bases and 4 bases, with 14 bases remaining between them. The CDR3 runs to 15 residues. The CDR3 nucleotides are TGTGCCACCAGTGACCCGACTAGTCTTGCAGATACGCAGTATTTT. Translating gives CATSDPTSLADTQYF.

Here the CDR3 reads CASSLTSSNEQFF. For the CDR3, the DNA is TGTGCCAGCAGCTTGACTAGCTCCAATGAGCAGTTCTTC. This chain connects TRBV7-2 to TRBJ2-1; 7 bases are a match to TRBD2. This CDR3 comprises 13 residues. The V and J ends lost 3 bases and 6 bases, in that order; junction bases with no gene match: 2. The V gene's germline CDR1 is SGHTA and CDR2 FQGNSA.

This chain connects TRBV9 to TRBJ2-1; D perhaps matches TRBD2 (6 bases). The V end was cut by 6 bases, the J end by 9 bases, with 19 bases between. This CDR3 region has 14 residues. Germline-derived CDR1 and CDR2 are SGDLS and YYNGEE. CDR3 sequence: CASTSRDSTAEQFF. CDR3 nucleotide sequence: TGTGCCAGCACGTCCAGGGACTCAACCGCTGAGCAGTTCTTC.

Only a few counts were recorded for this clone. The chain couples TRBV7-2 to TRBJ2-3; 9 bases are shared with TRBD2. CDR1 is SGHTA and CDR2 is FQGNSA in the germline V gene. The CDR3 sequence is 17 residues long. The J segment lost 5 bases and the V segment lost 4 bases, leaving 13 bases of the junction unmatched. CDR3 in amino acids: CASSSPPRAGGRDTQYF. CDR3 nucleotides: TGTGCCAGCAGCTCCCCCCCTCGGGCGGGGGGGCGAGATACGCAGTATTTT.

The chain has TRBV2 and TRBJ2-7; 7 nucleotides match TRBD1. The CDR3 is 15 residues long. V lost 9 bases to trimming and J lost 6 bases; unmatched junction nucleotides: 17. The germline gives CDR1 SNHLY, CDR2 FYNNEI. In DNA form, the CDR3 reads TGTGCCAGTCAGAGACGACAGGGTTTTGGAATCGAGCAGTACTTC. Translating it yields CASQRRQGFGIEQYF.

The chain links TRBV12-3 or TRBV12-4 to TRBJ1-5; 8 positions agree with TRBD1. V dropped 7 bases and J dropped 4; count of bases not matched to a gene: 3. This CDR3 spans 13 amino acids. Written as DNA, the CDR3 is TGTGCCAGCACCCGGACAGGGAATCAGCCCCAGCATTTT. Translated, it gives CASTRTGNQPQHF.

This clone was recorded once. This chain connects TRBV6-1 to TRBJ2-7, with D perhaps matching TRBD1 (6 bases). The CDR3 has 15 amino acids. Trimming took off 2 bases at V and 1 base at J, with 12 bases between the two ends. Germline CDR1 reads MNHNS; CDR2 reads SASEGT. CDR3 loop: CASSEWGRGSYEQYF. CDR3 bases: TGTGCCAGCAGTGAATGGGGCAGGGGTTCCTACGAGCAGTACTTC.

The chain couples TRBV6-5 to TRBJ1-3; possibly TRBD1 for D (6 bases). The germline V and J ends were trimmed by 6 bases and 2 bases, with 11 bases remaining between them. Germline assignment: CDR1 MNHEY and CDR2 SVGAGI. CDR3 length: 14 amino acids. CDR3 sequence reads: CASSSGATGNTIYF. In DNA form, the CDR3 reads TGTGCCAGCAGCTCAGGGGCTACTGGAAACACCATATATTTT.

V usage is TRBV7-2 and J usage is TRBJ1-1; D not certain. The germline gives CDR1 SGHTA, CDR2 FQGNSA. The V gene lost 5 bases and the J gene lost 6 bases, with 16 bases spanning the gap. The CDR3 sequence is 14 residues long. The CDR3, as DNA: TGTGCCAGCAGCCCGACTGGTTTAAACGCTGAAGCTTTCTTT. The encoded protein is CASSPTGLNAEAFF. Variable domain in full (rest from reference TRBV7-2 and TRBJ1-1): GAGVSQSPSNKVTEKGKDVELRCDPISGHTALYWYRQSLGQGLEFLIYFQGNSAPDKSGLPSDRFSAERTGGSVSTLTIQRTQQEDSAVYLCASSPTGLNAEAFFGQGTRLTVV.

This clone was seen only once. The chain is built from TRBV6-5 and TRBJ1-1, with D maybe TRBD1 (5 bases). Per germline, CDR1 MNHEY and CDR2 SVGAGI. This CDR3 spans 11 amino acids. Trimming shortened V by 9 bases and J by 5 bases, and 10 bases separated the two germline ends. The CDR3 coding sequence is TGTGCCAGTACTCAGGGTACTGAAGCTTTCTTT. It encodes CASTQGTEAFF.

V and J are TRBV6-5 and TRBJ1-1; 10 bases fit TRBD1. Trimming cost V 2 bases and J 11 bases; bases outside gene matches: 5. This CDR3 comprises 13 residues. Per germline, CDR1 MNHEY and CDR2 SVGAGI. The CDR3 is CASSYPGTGVAFF. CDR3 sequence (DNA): TGTGCCAGCAGTTACCCTGGGACAGGGGTCGCTTTCTTT.

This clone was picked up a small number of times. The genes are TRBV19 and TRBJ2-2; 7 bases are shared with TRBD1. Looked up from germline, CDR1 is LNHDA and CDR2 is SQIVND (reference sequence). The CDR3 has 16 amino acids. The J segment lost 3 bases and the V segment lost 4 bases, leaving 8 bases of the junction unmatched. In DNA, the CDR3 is TGTGCCAGTAGTAACCTAGGACAGGCGCACACCGGGGAGCTGTTTTTT. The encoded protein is CASSNLGQAHTGELFF. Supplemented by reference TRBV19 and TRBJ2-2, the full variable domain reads DGGITQSPKYLFRKEGQNVTLSCEQNLNHDAMYWYRQDPGQGLRLIYYSQIVNDFQKGDIAEGYSVSREKKESFPLTVTSAQKNPTAFYLCASSNLGQAHTGELFFGEGSRLTVL.

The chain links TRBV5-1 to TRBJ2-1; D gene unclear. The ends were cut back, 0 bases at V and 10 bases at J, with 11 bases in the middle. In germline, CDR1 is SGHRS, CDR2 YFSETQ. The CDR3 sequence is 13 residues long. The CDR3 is CASSLDSRGEQFF. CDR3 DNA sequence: TGCGCCAGCAGCTTGGACTCGCGCGGCGAGCAGTTCTTC.

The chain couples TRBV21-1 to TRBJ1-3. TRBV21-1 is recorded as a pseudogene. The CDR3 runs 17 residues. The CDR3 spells CASSLTLEGTSGNTIYF. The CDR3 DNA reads TGTGCCAGCAGCCTGACTTTGGAGGGTACCTCTGGAAACACCATATATTTT.

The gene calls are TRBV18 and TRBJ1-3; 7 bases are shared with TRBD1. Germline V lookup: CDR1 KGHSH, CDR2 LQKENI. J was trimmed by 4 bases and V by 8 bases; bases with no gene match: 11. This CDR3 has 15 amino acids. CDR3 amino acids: CASHTTGVSGNTIYF. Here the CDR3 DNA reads TGTGCCAGCCATACCACAGGGGTCAGCGGAAACACCATATATTTT.

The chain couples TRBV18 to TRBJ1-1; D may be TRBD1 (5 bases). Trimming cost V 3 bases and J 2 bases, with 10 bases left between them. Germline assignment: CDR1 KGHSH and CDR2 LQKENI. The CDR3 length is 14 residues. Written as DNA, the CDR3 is TGTGCCAGCTCACCCCTCGACAGTAACACTGAAGCTTTCTTT. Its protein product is CASSPLDSNTEAFF.

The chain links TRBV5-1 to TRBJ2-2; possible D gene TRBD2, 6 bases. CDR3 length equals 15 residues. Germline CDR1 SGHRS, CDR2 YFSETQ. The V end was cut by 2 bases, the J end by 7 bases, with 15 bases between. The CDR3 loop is CASSFGGVYHGELFF. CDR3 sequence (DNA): TGCGCCAGCAGCTTCGGCGGGGTATACCACGGGGAGCTGTTTTTT.

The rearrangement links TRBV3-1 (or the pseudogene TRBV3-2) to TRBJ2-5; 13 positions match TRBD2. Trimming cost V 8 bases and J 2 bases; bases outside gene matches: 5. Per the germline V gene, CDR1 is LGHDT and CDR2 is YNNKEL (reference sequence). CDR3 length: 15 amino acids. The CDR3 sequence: CASRLAGGPQETQYF. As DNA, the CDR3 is TGTGCCAGCCGACTAGCGGGGGGCCCACAAGAGACCCAGTACTTC.

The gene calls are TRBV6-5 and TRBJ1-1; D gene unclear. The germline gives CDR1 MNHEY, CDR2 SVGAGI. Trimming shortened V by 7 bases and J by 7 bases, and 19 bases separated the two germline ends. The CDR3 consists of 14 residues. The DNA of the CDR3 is TGTGCCAGCACCCCCACGGGAGGGCGGGGTGAAGCTTTCTTT. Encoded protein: CASTPTGGRGEAFF.

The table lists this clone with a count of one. CDR3 protein: CASSGTAATNEKLFF. The DNA of the CDR3 is TGTGCCAGTAGTGGGACAGCTGCAACTAATGAAAAACTGTTTTTT. The chain carries TRBV19 and TRBJ1-4; 7 nucleotides match TRBD1. Germline V lookup: CDR1 LNHDA, CDR2 SQIVND (reference sequence). V trimming: 5 bases; J trimming: 0 bases; junction bases outside the gene matches: 3. The CDR3 consists of 15 residues.

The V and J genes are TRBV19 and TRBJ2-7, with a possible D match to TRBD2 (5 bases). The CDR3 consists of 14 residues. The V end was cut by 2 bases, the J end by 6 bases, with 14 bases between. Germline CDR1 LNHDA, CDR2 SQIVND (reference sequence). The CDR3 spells CASSISLRGTEQYF. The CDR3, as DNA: TGTGCCAGTAGTATATCCCTCCGGGGAACCGAGCAGTACTTC.

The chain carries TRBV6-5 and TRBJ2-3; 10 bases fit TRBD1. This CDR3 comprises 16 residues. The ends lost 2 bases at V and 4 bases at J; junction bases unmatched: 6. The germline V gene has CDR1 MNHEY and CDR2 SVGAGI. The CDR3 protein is CASSYAPGQGSDTQYF. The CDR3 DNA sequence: TGTGCCAGCAGTTACGCTCCGGGACAGGGGTCAGATACGCAGTATTTT.

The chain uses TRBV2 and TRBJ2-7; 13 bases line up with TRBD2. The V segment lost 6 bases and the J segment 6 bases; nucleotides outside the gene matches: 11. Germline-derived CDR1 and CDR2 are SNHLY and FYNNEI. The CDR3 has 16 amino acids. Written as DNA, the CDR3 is TGTGCCAGCAGAGCTCGCTCCGGGACTAGCGGGGCCGAGCAGTACTTC. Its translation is CASRARSGTSGAEQYF.

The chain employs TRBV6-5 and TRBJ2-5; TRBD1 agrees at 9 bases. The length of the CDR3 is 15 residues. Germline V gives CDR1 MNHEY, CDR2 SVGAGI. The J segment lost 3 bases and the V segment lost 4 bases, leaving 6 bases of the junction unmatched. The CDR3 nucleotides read TGTGCCAGCAGTTCGTCCGGGACAGGGAAAGAGACCCAGTACTTC. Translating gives CASSSSGTGKETQYF.

The CDR3 spells CASSLSLGTGYGYTF. DNA for the CDR3: TGTGCCAGCAGTCTCTCTCTCGGGACAGGTTATGGCTACACCTTC. The chain uses TRBV28 and TRBJ1-2; 8 nucleotides agree with TRBD1. Trimming removed 5 bases from V and 5 bases from J; junction bases left unmatched: 10. Germline values: CDR1 MDHEN, CDR2 SYDVKM. The CDR3 is 15 amino acids.

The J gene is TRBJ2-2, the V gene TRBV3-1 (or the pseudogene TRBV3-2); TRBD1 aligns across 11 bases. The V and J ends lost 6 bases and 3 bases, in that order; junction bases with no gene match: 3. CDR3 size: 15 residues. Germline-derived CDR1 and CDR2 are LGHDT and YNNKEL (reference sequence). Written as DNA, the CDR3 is TGTGCCAGCAGTTGGGACAGGGGGTACACCGGGGAGCTGTTTTTT. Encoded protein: CASSWDRGYTGELFF.